These 5 T cell receptor beta chains were all obtained from the same sample, sequenced in a study of blood T cell dynamics during melanoma immunotherapy. Data came from immunoSEQ multiplex PCR; TCRdb stores just in-frame clones and leaves some out. The table lists 9,500 to 11,000 clones, 88% of them singletons. Time point indicated: pre-treatment baseline. Here the sequenced sample was blood, taken from a patient treated with checkpoint blockade. The receptors here all came from a human donor with melanoma.

Only a few counts were recorded for this clone. The chain couples TRBV4-2 to TRBJ2-7; D gene unclear. The CDR3 covers 14 residues. Germline loops: CDR1 LGHNA, CDR2 YNFKEQ. V was trimmed by 1 base and J by 2 bases, leaving 9 bases between them. The CDR3 DNA reads TGTGCCAGCAGCCAAGGTGACCCGACCTACGAGCAGTACTTC. This sequence encodes CASSQGDPTYEQYF.

The gene calls are TRBV7-8 and TRBJ2-1, with 12 bases matching TRBD2. V lost 1 base and J lost 7; bases outside the gene matches: 20. CDR1 and CDR2 (germline): SGHVS, FQNEAQ. The CDR3 loop spans 21 amino acids. The CDR3 is CASSLDRTPRRTSGNENEQFF. The CDR3 coding sequence is TGTGCCAGCAGCTTAGACCGAACCCCGCGGCGGACTAGCGGGAACGAGAATGAGCAGTTCTTC.

This chain joins TRBV5-1 and TRBJ1-6; D not certain. Germline V gene data show CDR1 as SGHRS and CDR2 as YFSETQ. V lost 4 bases and J lost 7, with 18 bases in between. The CDR3 is 16 residues long. The CDR3 nucleotides are TGCGCCAGCAGCCTAGTGCCCGGGCTTCGAAATTCACCCCTCCACTTT. This sequence encodes CASSLVPGLRNSPLHF.

The chain links TRBV9 to TRBJ2-3; D is perhaps TRBD2 (6 bases). CDR3 length: 13 residues. The germline V and J ends were trimmed by 2 bases and 7 bases, with 11 bases remaining between them. In germline, CDR1 is SGDLS, CDR2 YYNGEE. CDR3 bases: TGTGCCAGCAGCGTGTCGGGAGCCAATACGCAGTATTTT. It encodes CASSVSGANTQYF.

The chain recombines TRBV7-9 with TRBJ2-1; the D gene is possibly TRBD1 (5 bases). Per the germline V gene, CDR1 is SEHNR and CDR2 is FQNEAQ (reference sequence). The CDR3 runs 12 residues. V lost 3 bases and J 9 bases, leaving 9 bases between the germline ends. The CDR3 spells CASSFSGIEQFF. DNA of the CDR3: TGTGCCAGCAGCTTTTCAGGGATTGAGCAGTTCTTC. The full variable domain, in which reference TRBV7-9 and TRBJ2-1 provide the parts outside the CDR3, is DTGVSQNPRHKITKRGQNVTFRCDPISEHNRLYWYRQTLGQGPEFLTYFQNEAQLEKSRLLSDRFSAERPKGSFSTLEIQRTEQGDSAMYLCASSFSGIEQFFGPGTRLTVL.